The entry that follows covers one T cell receptor (beta chain) sequence. No antigen is known for it. The CDR3 is 15 amino acids. Germline lookup yields CDR1 SNHLY and CDR2 FYNNEI. The V gene lost 2 bases and the J gene lost 8 bases, with 16 bases spanning the gap. The data stem from a study of T cell responses to AZD1222 COVID-19 vaccine. Across the study: Pooling covered second doses at about 4 or about 12 weeks. The study, taken as a whole, reports: Recipients of two AZD1222 doses showed rising Spike-specific TCR breadth and depth. There were mostly white British donors and more females than males, and clonal diversity was possibly underestimated. Of spike-specific TCRs, nearly half reportedly target regions left unmutated in variants.

Generated by immunoSEQ multiplex PCR, the TCRdb table keeps only in-frame clones and is missing some. Of about 140,000 clones listed, 85% to 90% are singletons. This chain links TRBV2 with TRBJ1-3, with D hard to call. This sequence was found in an adult in good health. Sample: peripheral blood, taken on day 0 of AZD1222 vaccination. The CDR3 sequence: CASSETADPRDTIYF. DNA of the CDR3: TGTGCCAGCAGTGAAACGGCTGATCCCCGGGACACCATATATTTT.